This is a list of T cell receptor beta chains from one sample in a study of CD8+ T cells in alopecia areata. Repertoires were generated with immunoSEQ multiplex PCR, while TCRdb's copy carries only in-frame clones and drops some. The data hold about 150,000 clones, with approximately 65% observed a single time. The material sequenced was CD8+ T cells sorted from blood. The receptors come from a human donor in good health. Each CDR3 is given with its conserved first and last residue.

v_call,cdr3_aa
TRBV29-1,CSVRDRGSYEQYF
TRBV7-8,CASSSEGLAAYNEQFF
TRBV9,CASSPQDRDTEAFF
TRBV5-4,CASSFDQRPSYEQYF
TRBV7-9,CASSPTGTGFNEQFF
TRBV29-1,CSVEGAPRSGANVLTF
TRBV4-1,CASSQLTGGSDTDTQYF
TRBV27,CASSTGSSNGRMWAEQYF
TRBV27,CASSFYGTSTYEQYF
TRBV29-1,CSVEGLAGSSYNEQFF
TRBV29-1,CSVEDLEGSSSIYNEQFF
TRBV29-1,CSVEAGTGIRTEAFF
TRBV9,CASSVGDRANYGYTF
TRBV29-1,CSVARGSYEQHF
TRBV18,CASGDLGGQPQHF
TRBV4-1,CASSQDEGTGYGYTF
TRBV27,CASSLGRASSYEQYF
TRBV23-1,CASSREAGFTDTQYF
TRBV28,CASSNEVQETQYF
TRBV29-1,CSVELGQSYEQFF
TRBV9,CASSTEDGDNQPQHF
TRBV29-1,CSARGLQETQYF
TRBV9,CASSEGDSDYNEQFF
TRBV11-1,CASSPWREPYEQYF
TRBV7-9,CASSQIDAGDGYTF
TRBV7-9,CASSLGPGSYGYTF
TRBV7-9,CASSDEDRGSTDTQYF
TRBV6-5,CASSYGGFYEQYF